This TCR beta chain derives from a study of cytomegalovirus exposure and HLA in healthy donors. Study overall: Roughly 80% of more than 300 genotyped donors fell in the Caucasian-associated ancestry cluster.

The germline gives CDR1 SNHLY, CDR2 FYNNEI. The CDR3 is 14 residues long. Trimming cost V 4 bases and J 5 bases, with 15 bases left between them. Vbeta (60) and Jbeta (13) primers were used in the PCR. TCRdb keeps only in-frame clones here, not all; method: immunoSEQ multiplex PCR. The sample holds 150,000 or so clones; 77% are singletons and the top ten take 1.5% to 2%. This clone showed up just once. Its antigen is as yet unknown. Broader study findings: The study recorded about 160 TCR beta chains that were cytomegalovirus-associated. Confirmation was obtained in vitro that three CMV-associated chains are specific for CMV antigens.

This chain joins TRBV2 and TRBJ2-7; D remains unclear. The TCR originated in a woman in her twenties or thirties in good health and CMV-seronegative. Sequencing was performed on PBMCs. For the CDR3, the DNA is TGTGCCAGCAGTGCGGTCGTGCATACCGACGAGCAGTACTTC. It codes for CASSAVVHTDEQYF. Filled out from reference TRBV2 and TRBJ2-7, the complete variable domain reads EPEVTQTPSHQVTQMGQEVILRCVPISNHLYFYWYRQILGQKVEFLVSFYNNEISEKSEIFDDQFSVERPDGSNFTLKIRSTKLEDSAMYFCASSAVVHTDEQYFGPGTRLTVT.